The next 5 T cell receptor beta chains were all read from a single sample in a study of T cells in localized non-small cell lung cancer. TCRdb keeps only in-frame clones here, not all; method: immunoSEQ multiplex PCR. Of 15,000 or so clones in the sample, over 75% were seen once. The starting material was peripheral blood mononuclear cells, obtained before any cancer treatment. These receptors were taken from a male donor aged 60 or over with stage II lung adenocarcinoma.

This chain connects TRBV9 to TRBJ1-4; D is unclear. CDR1 and CDR2 (germline): SGDLS, YYNGEE. The ends were cut back, 3 bases at V and 5 bases at J, with 14 bases in the middle. The CDR3 spans 15 residues. The CDR3 coding sequence is TGTGCCAGCAGCGCCTCGACGGGTTTAAATGAAAAACTGTTTTTT. It codes for CASSASTGLNEKLFF.

This clone was seen only a few times. The V gene is TRBV27, the J gene TRBJ2-7, with 7 bases that match TRBD1. The CDR3 is 15 amino acids. V was clipped by 5 bases and J by 4 bases; unmatched bases: 11. The germline V gene encodes CDR1 MNHEY and CDR2 SMNVEV (reference sequence). The DNA for the CDR3 is TGTGCCAGCAGTCTCCAGGGGGTTGTTACGTACGAGCAGTACTTC. Protein sequence: CASSLQGVVTYEQYF.

The genes are TRBV5-4 and TRBJ2-5; possible D gene TRBD1, 5 bases. The germline V gene has CDR1 SGHNT and CDR2 YYREEE (reference sequence). The CDR3 sequence is 14 residues long. The V end lost 5 bases, the J end lost 11 bases, and 22 bases lay between the germline ends. CDR3: CASRDMRGQEEQYF. The CDR3 nucleotides are TGTGCCAGCAGGGACATGCGAGGACAAGAAGAGCAGTACTTC.

This clone came up once. This rearrangement joins TRBV5-1 to TRBJ2-7, with a possible D match to TRBD1 (7 bases). The V gene lost 4 bases and the J gene lost 7 bases, with 21 bases spanning the gap. The germline V gene encodes CDR1 SGHRS and CDR2 YFSETQ. The CDR3 runs to 15 residues. CDR3 protein: CASSVAQGGQGEQYF. The CDR3 DNA is TGCGCCAGCAGCGTAGCGCAGGGGGGTCAAGGAGAGCAGTACTTC.

CDR3 protein: CASSYTGTSGNTIYF. In DNA, the CDR3 is TGTGCCAGCAGCTATACAGGGACCTCTGGAAACACCATATATTTT. This chain links TRBV7-9 with TRBJ1-3, with D possibly TRBD1 on 6 matching bases. The germline V gene has CDR1 SEHNR and CDR2 FQNEAQ (reference sequence). With 4 bases removed from V and 0 bases from J, the gap between germline ends came to 10 bases. There are 15 residues in the CDR3. The full variable domain, in which reference TRBV7-9 and TRBJ1-3 provide the parts outside the CDR3, is DTGVSQNPRHKITKRGQNVTFRCDPISEHNRLYWYRQTLGQGPEFLTYFQNEAQLEKSRLLSDRFSAERPKGSFSTLEIQRTEQGDSAMYLCASSYTGTSGNTIYFGEGSWLTVV.